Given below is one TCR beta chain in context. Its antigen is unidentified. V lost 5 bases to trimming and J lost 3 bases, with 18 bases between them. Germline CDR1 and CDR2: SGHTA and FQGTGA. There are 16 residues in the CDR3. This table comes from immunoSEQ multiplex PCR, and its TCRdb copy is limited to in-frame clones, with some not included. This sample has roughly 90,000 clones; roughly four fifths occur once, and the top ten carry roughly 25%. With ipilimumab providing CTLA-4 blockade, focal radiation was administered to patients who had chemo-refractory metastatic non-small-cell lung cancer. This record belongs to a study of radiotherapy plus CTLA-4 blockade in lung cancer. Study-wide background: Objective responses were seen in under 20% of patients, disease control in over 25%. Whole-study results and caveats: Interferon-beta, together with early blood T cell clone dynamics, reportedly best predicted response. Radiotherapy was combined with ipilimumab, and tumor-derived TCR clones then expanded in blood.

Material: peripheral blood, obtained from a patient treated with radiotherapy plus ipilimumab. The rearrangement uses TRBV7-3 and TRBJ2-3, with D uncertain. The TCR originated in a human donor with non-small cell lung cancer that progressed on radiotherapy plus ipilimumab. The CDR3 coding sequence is TGTGCCAGCAGCCCAATACGGGCTAGGCGGACAGATACGCAGTATTTT. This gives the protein CASSPIRARRTDTQYF. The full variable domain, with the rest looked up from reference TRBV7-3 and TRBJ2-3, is GAGVSQTPSNKVTEKGKYVELRCDPISGHTALYWYRQSLGQGPEFLIYFQGTGAADDSGLPNDRFFAVRPEGSVSTLKIQRTERGDSAVYLCASSPIRARRTDTQYFGPGTRLTVL.